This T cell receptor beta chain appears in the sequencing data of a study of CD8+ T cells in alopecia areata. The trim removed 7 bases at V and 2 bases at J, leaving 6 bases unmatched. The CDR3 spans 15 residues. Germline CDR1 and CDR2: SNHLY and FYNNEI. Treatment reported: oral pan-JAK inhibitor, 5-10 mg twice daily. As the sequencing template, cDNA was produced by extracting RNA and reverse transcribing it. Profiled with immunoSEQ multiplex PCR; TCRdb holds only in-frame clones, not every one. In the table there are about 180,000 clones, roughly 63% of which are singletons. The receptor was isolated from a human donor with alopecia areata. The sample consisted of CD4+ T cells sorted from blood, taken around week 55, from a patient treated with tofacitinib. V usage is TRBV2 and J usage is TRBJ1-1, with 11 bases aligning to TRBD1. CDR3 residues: CASTRTGGSNTEAFF. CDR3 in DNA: TGTGCCAGCACCCGGACAGGGGGCAGTAACACTGAAGCTTTCTTT. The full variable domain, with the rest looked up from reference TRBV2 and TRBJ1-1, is EPEVTQTPSHQVTQMGQEVILRCVPISNHLYFYWYRQILGQKVEFLVSFYNNEISEKSEIFDDQFSVERPDGSNFTLKIRSTKLEDSAMYFCASTRTGGSNTEAFFGQGTRLTVV.